This TCR beta chain is from a study of T-cell reconstitution after alpha-beta-depleted transplantation in children. Library preparation (for TCRbeta) was performed with unique molecular identifiers. One entry per CDR3 protein results from TCRdb running MiXCR on the PCR reads. The data hold over 450,000 distinct CDR3 sequences, with roughly a tenth observed a single time. Many counts were recorded for this clonotype. Per the germline V gene, CDR1 is SGHTA and CDR2 is FQGNSA. V lost 4 bases, J lost 2 bases, and 8 bases stayed unmatched. This CDR3 is 15 amino acids long. The starting material was PBMCs, obtained before TCRalphabeta/CD19-depleted stem cell transplant. The chain couples TRBV7-2 to TRBJ2-7, with 7 bases lining up with TRBD2. The TCR comes from a child aged 2-15 years with inherited bone marrow failure, due to receive a stem cell transplant. The CDR3 loop is CASSSAGDVAYEQYF. DNA for the CDR3: TGTGCCAGCAGCTCTGCGGGAGACGTGGCCTACGAGCAGTACTTC. Based on the CDR3 plus reference TRBV7-2 and TRBJ2-7, the full variable domain is GAGVSQSPSNKVTEKGKDVELRCDPISGHTALYWYRQSLGQGLEFLIYFQGNSAPDKSGLPSDRFSAERTGGSVSTLTIQRTQQEDSAVYLCASSSAGDVAYEQYFGPGTRLTVT.